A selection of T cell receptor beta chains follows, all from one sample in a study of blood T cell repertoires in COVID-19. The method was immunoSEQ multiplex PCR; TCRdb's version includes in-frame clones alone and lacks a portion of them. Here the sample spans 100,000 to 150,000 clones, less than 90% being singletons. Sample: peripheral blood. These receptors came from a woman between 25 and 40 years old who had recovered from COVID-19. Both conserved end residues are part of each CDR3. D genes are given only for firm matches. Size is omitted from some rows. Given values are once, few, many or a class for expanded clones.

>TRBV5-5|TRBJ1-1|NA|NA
TGTGCCAGCAGCCGGTCAGCCGCGACAGGCCCCAACACTGAAGCTTTCTTT
CASSRSAATGPNTEAFF
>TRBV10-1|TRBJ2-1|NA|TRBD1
TGCGCCACCTCTGGAACAGGGGGCCGAGAGCAGTTCTTC
CATSGTGGREQFF
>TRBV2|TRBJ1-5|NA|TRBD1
TGTGCCAGCAGCTCGGGACAGACACGCAATCAGCCCCAGCATTTT
CASSSGQTRNQPQHF
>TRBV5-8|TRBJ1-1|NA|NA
TGTGCCAGCAGCTTGAGCGGGATGAACACTGAAGCTTTCTTT
CASSLSGMNTEAFF
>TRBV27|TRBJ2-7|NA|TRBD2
TGTGCCAGCAGTCCTCTGGGGGGGGACTACGAGCAGTACTTC
CASSPLGGDYEQYF
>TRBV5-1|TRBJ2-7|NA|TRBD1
TGCGCCAGCAGCGGAGGGACAGGCCTCTACGAGCAGTACTTC
CASSGGTGLYEQYF
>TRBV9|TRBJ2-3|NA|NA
TGTGCCAGCAGCGTAGCTTTTACGGGAGAACAGTATTTT
CASSVAFTGEQYF
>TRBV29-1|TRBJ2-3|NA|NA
TGCAGCGTTGCGGCAGATACGCAGTATTTT
CSVAADTQYF
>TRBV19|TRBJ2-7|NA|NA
TGTGCCAGTAGTATACGGGAGTACAACTACGAGCAGTACTTC
CASSIREYNYEQYF
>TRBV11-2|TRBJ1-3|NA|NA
TGTGCCACCCGCCGGGGTTTAGGCTCTGGAAACACCATATATTTT
CATRRGLGSGNTIYF
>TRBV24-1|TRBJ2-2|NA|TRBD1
TGTGCCACCAGTGATACCGGGACAGGGCGGTCCGGGGAGCTGTTTTTT
CATSDTGTGRSGELFF
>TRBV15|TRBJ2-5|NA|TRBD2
TGTGCCACCAGAATTGCGGGAGGCGTCGAGACCCAGTACTTC
CATRIAGGVETQYF
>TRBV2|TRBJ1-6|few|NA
TGTGCCAGCAGTGGACAGGCTCTTAGGTTAGGCCATTCACCCCTCCACTTT
CASSGQALRLGHSPLHF
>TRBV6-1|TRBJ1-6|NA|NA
TGTGCCAGCAGTGAATCGGAGTACACAACTTCTAATTCACCCCTCCACTTT
CASSESEYTTSNSPLHF
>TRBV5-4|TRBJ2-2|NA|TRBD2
TGTGCCAGCAGCTCCGCTCGGCGGGGGGGCACAGCCGGGGAGCTGTTTTTT
CASSSARRGGTAGELFF
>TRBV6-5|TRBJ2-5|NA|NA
TGTGCCAGCAGTTACAATCAGGTGACCCAAGAGACCCAGTACTTC
CASSYNQVTQETQYF
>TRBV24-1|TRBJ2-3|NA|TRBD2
TGTGCCACCAGTGCCGGGGGGGCCCCAGATACGCAGTATTTT
CATSAGGAPDTQYF
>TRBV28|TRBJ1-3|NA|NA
TGTGCCAGCAGTTTCCGGAGACCTGGAGGAAACACCATATATTTT
CASSFRRPGGNTIYF
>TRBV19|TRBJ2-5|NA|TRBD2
TGTGCCAGTAGTTCACTAGCGGGAGGGGGTCAAGAGACCCAGTACTTC
CASSSLAGGGQETQYF
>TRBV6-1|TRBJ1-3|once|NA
TGTGCCAGCAGTGAGAGGGATCCTGGAAACACCATATATTTT
CASSERDPGNTIYF
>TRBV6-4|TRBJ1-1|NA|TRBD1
TGTGCCAGCAGTGACACGGACAGGGGCACTGAAGCTTTCTTT
CASSDTDRGTEAFF
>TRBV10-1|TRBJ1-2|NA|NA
TGCGCCAGCAGTGAGTCGAGAAACTATGGCTACACCTTC
CASSESRNYGYTF
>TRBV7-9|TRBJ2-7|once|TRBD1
TGTGCCAGCAGTCCCCCGGTGACAGGGGGCGAGCAGTACTTC
CASSPPVTGGEQYF
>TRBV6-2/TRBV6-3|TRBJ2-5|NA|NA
TGTGCCAGCAGTTACTACCAGGGTGGGCAGACCCAGTACTTC
CASSYYQGGQTQYF
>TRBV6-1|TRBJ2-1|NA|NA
TGTGCCAGCAGTGATTTCCCGGCCAGAGAGGCTTACAATGAGCAGTTCTTC
CASSDFPAREAYNEQFF
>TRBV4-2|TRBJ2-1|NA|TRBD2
TGTGCCAGCAGCCAAGTACCGGGACTAGCGGGGCTGAGCTCCTACAATGAGCAGTTCTTC
CASSQVPGLAGLSSYNEQFF
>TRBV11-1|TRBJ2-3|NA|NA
TGTGCCAGCAGCTTAGGTCTGCCCATGGGGGCTGATACGCAGTATTTT
CASSLGLPMGADTQYF
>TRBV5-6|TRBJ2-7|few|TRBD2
TGTGCCAGCAGGGTAGCGGGAGGGCCGTTGTACGAGCAGTACTTC
CASRVAGGPLYEQYF
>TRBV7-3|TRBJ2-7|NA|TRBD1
TGTGCCAGCAGCCTACTACCCGGACAGGGAATCTACGAGCAGTACTTC
CASSLLPGQGIYEQYF
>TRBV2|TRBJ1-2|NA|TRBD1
TGTGCCAGCATCGCCGAGACAGGGCTTGGCTATGGCTACACCTTC
CASIAETGLGYGYTF
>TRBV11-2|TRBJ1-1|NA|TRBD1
TGTGCCAGCAGCTCCTCGGGACAGGGGTACACTGAAGCTTTCTTT
CASSSSGQGYTEAFF
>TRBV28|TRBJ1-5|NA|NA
TGTGCCAGCAGCGAAAACGGGTATCAGCCCCAGCATTTT
CASSENGYQPQHF
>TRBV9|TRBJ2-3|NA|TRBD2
TGTGCCAGCAGCGTAGGCGGGAGGCTCACAGATACGCAGTATTTT
CASSVGGRLTDTQYF
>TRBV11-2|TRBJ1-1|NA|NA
TGTGCCAGCAGCTCCAGTGGGAGACGCAGTGACACTGAAGCTTTCTTT
CASSSSGRRSDTEAFF
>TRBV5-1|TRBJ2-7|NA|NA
TGCGCCAGCAGCTTGATGGACAGTACCTACGAGCAGTACTTC
CASSLMDSTYEQYF
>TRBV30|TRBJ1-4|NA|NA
TGTGCCTGGAGTCGGGAAAAACTGTTTTTT
CAWSREKLFF
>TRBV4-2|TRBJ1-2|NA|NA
TGTGCCAGCAGCTCAGAGGTTGGGGCAGCATGGGGCTACACCTTC
CASSSEVGAAWGYTF
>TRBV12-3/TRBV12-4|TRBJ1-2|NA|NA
TGTGCCAGCAGTTTAATCACTAACTATGGCTACACCTTC
CASSLITNYGYTF
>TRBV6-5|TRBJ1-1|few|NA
TGTGCCAGCAGGCCGAGGTCGGCTGAAGCTTTCTTT
CASRPRSAEAFF
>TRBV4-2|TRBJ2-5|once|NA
TGTGCCAGCAGCCCTGGAGGAGCGAGGGAGACCCAGTACTTC
CASSPGGARETQYF
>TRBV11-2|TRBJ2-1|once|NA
TGTGCCAGCAGCTTAGATCCCCCCGGGAGCGGATCATACAATGAGCAGTTCTTC
CASSLDPPGSGSYNEQFF
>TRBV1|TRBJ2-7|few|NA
TGCACCAGCAGCCAAGATTCGGGGTCCTACGAGCAGTACTTC
CTSSQDSGSYEQYF
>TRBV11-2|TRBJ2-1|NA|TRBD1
TGTGCCAGCAGCATTTCGGGACAGACCTACAATGAGCAGTTCTTC
CASSISGQTYNEQFF
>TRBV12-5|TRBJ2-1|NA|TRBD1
TGTGCTAGTACCGGACAGGGGGACAATGAGCAGTTCTTC
CASTGQGDNEQFF
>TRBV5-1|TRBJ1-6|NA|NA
TGCGCCAGCAGCTTGGGTGATGGCCCCCTCCACTTT
CASSLGDGPLHF
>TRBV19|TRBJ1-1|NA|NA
TGTGCCAGTAGTATTCTGGGGGCTGGGAACACTGAAGCTTTCTTT
CASSILGAGNTEAFF
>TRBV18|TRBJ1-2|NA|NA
TGTGCCAGCTCACCACGGTCCGGGGATGGCTACACCTTC
CASSPRSGDGYTF
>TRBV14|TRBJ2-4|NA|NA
TGTGCCAGCAGCCACGATATTCTAGAAAACATTCAGTACTTC
CASSHDILENIQYF
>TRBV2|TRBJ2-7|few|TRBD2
TGTGCCAGCAGTGATGGTTTAGGGAGCGGGAGGGCCTCCGTCTACGAGCAGTACTTC
CASSDGLGSGRASVYEQYF